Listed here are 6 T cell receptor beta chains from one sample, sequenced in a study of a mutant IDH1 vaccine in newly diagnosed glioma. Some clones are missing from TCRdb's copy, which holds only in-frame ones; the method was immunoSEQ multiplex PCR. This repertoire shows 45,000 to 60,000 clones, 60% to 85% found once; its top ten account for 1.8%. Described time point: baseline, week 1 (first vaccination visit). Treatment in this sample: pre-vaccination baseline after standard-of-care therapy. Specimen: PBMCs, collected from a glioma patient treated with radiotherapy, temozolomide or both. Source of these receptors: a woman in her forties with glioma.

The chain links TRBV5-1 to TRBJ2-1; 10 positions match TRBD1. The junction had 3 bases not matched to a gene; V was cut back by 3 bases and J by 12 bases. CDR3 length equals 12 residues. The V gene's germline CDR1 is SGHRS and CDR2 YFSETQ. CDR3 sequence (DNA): TGCGCCAGCAGCTGGGACAGGGGTGGGCAGTTCTTC. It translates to CASSWDRGGQFF.

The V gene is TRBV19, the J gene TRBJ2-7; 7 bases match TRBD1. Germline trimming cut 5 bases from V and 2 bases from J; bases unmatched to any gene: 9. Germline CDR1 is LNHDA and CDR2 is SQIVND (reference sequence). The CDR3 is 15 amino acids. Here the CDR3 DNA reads TGTGCCAGTAGTTTAACTCGACAGGGACCCTACGAGCAGTACTTC. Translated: CASSLTRQGPYEQYF.

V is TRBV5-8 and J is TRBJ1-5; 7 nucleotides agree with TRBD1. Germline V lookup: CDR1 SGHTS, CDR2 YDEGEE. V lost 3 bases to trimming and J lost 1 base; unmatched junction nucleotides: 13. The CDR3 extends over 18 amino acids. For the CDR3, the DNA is TGTGCCAGCAGCTCCAACTACCGACAGGGAGGGAGCAATCAGCCCCAGCATTTT. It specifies CASSSNYRQGGSNQPQHF.

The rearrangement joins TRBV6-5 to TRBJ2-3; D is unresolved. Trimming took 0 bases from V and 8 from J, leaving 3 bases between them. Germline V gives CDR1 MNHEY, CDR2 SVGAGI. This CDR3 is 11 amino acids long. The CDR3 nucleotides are TGTGCCAGCAGTTACTCGGGTACGCAGTATTTT. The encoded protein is CASSYSGTQYF.

In DNA, the CDR3 is TGTGCCAGCAGCTTGAGGACTAGCGGGGGGGCGATGGAGACCCAGTACTTC. Translated, it gives CASSLRTSGGAMETQYF. The rearrangement uses TRBV5-6 and TRBJ2-5; 15 bases align to TRBD2. V lost 1 base to trimming and J lost 5 bases; unmatched junction nucleotides: 6. This CDR3 spans 17 amino acids. Germline CDR1 reads SGHDT; CDR2 reads YYEEEE. The full variable domain, rest sourced from reference TRBV5-6 and TRBJ2-5, is DAGVTQSPTHLIKTRGQQVTLRCSPKSGHDTVSWYQQALGQGPQFIFQYYEEEERQRGNFPDRFSGHQFPNYSSELNVNALLLGDSALYLCASSLRTSGGAMETQYFGPGTRLLVL.

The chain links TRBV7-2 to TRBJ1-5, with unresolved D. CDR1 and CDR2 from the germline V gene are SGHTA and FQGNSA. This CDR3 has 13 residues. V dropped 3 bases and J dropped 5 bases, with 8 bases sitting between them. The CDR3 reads CASSLLGDQPQHF. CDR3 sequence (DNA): TGTGCCAGCAGCTTGCTTGGGGATCAGCCCCAGCATTTT. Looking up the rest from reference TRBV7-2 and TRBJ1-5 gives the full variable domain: GAGVSQSPSNKVTEKGKDVELRCDPISGHTALYWYRQSLGQGLEFLIYFQGNSAPDKSGLPSDRFSAERTGGSVSTLTIQRTQQEDSAVYLCASSLLGDQPQHFGDGTRLSIL.